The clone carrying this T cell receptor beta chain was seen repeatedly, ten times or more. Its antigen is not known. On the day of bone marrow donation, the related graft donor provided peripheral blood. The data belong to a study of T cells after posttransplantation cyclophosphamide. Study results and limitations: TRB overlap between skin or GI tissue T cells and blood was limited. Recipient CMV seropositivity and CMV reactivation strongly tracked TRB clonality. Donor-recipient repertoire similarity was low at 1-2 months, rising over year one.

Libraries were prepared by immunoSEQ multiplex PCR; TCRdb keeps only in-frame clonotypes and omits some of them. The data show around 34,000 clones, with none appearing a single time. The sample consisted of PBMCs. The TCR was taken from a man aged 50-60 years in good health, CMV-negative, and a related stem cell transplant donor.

The chain's CDR3 is CASSEYGTGPEKLFF. Written as DNA, the CDR3 is TGTGCCAGCAGTGAATATGGGACAGGGCCTGAAAAACTGTTTTTT. The gene calls are TRBV2 and TRBJ1-4, with 9 bases lining up with TRBD1. Trimming removed 2 bases from V and 7 bases from J; junction bases left unmatched: 5. The CDR3 is 15 residues long. Germline CDR1 and CDR2: SNHLY and FYNNEI.